Described below is a single T cell receptor (beta chain) sequence and its context. Its antigen is unknown. This record belongs to a study of Ad26.COV2.S vaccination and SARS-CoV-2 variants. Broader study findings: While placebo recipients had lower spike-specific TCR breadth, vaccine recipients had more. Considerable breadth of spike-specific CD8+ and CD4+ T cell responses has reportedly been documented following vaccination. Non-spike TCR breadth did not differ much between vaccine and placebo recipients.

Only in-frame clones appear in the TCRdb table, and some are missing; sequencing was by immunoSEQ multiplex PCR. The table includes just over 350,000 clones, around 92% detected once. This CDR3 contains 13 residues. The V gene's germline CDR1 is SNHLY and CDR2 FYNNEI. V dropped 6 bases and J dropped 8; count of bases not matched to a gene: 3. This clonotype was obtained from a human donor who had recovered from COVID-19. J is TRBJ2-1 and V is TRBV2; 11 nucleotides agree with TRBD1. Sample: peripheral blood, taken after recovery from COVID-19. CDR3 nucleotides: TGTGCCAGCAGGAAGGACAGGGGGCATGAGCAGTTCTTC. It translates to CASRKDRGHEQFF.